The 19 T cell receptor beta chains below all came from one sample that was sequenced in a study of CD8+CD57+ T cells in acquired aplastic anemia. CDR3 and TCR beta VDJ profiling relied on a genomic DNA template. TCRdb redid the calling of the reads with MiXCR, one entry per CDR3 protein. The sample contains about 140,000 distinct CDR3 sequences, around 41% of which appear only once. The sequenced material came from sorted CD4+, CD8+, or CD8+CD57+ T cells (not recorded which) from PBMCs. These receptors originate from a human donor in good health, serving as a control.

This clonotype occurred many times. The chain is built from TRBV19 and TRBJ2-5; weak D call: TRBD1 (5 bases). CDR1 is LNHDA, CDR2 SQIVND, per germline (reference sequence). V was pared by 4 bases and J by 5 bases, with 11 bases between. The CDR3 sequence is 13 residues long. The CDR3 sequence is CASSSGHRETQYF. The CDR3 DNA reads TGTGCCAGTAGTAGTGGACACCGCGAGACCCAGTACTTC.

The rearrangement joins TRBV29-1 to TRBJ2-1; D possibly corresponds to TRBD1 (6 bases). CDR1 SQVTM and CDR2 ANQGSEA come from the germline V gene. V dropped 7 bases and J dropped 3 bases, with 10 bases sitting between them. The CDR3 spans 12 residues. CDR3: CSAADSYNEQFF. The CDR3 DNA reads as TGCAGCGCCGCGGACAGCTACAATGAGCAGTTCTTC.

The chain has TRBV15 and TRBJ2-7; the D gene could be TRBD1 or TRBD2 (5 bases each). Trimming removed 6 bases at V and 0 bases at J, with 12 bases between. CDR1 LNHNV and CDR2 YYDKDF come from the germline V gene (reference sequence). CDR3 length: 14 residues. The CDR3 sequence is CATRHLGDSYEQYF. The CDR3 DNA follows: TGTGCCACCAGGCATCTGGGGGACTCCTACGAGCAGTACTTC.

Ten or more counts support this clonotype. The chain couples TRBV6-4 to TRBJ1-1; perhaps TRBD1 as D (5 bases). Per the germline V gene, CDR1 is MRHNA and CDR2 is SNTAGT. The CDR3 consists of 14 residues. The V gene lost 6 bases and the J gene lost 2 bases, with 13 bases spanning the gap. The DNA of the CDR3 is TGTGCCAGCAGATCCGGGACGGCTAACACTGAAGCTTTCTTT. It specifies CASRSGTANTEAFF.

This clonotype came up many times. The genes are TRBV6-1 and TRBJ2-5; D is undetermined. The CDR3 consists of 11 residues. The germline V gene has CDR1 MNHNS and CDR2 SASEGT. The ends were cut back, 6 bases at V and 6 bases at J, with 8 bases in the middle. DNA for the CDR3: TGTGCCAGCAGCCCCACGAAGACCCAGTACTTC. Translating it yields CASSPTKTQYF.

This chain links TRBV25-1 with TRBJ2-1, with 11 bases that match TRBD2. V lost 5 bases and J lost 7; bases outside the gene matches: 16. This CDR3 has 18 amino acids. CDR1 and CDR2 from the germline V gene are MGHDK and SYGVNS. CDR3 sequence: CASSSPSGRNFPINEQFF. The CDR3, as DNA: TGTGCCAGCAGTAGTCCTAGCGGGAGGAATTTCCCGATTAATGAGCAGTTCTTC.

Ten or more counts support this clonotype. The V and J genes are TRBV19 and TRBJ1-4, with D unresolved. The CDR3 is 14 amino acids. Trimming pared 8 bases from V and 5 bases from J, leaving 15 bases between. From germline, CDR1 is LNHDA and CDR2 SQIVND (reference sequence). CDR3 in amino acids: CASQTGDANEKLFF. CDR3 coding DNA: TGTGCCAGTCAGACCGGGGATGCAAATGAAAAACTGTTTTTT.

This clonotype was seen only a few times. This rearrangement joins TRBV6-1 to TRBJ2-3; tentative D call: TRBD2 (7 bases). Looked up from germline, CDR1 is MNHNS and CDR2 is SASEGT. With 1 base removed from V and 5 bases from J, the gap between germline ends came to 10 bases. The CDR3 has 14 amino acids. As DNA, the CDR3 is TGTGCCAGCAGTGAAGTAGGGGGGGGAGATACGCAGTATTTT. Translated: CASSEVGGGDTQYF.

V and J are TRBV20-1 and TRBJ2-3; D ambiguous. Germline loops: CDR1 DFQATT, CDR2 SNEGSKA (reference sequence). The CDR3 length is 13 residues. The V end lost 1 base, the J end lost 6 bases, and 11 bases lay between the germline ends. CDR3 DNA sequence: TGCAGTGCTAGAGTCCCAACTCGGGATACGCAGTATTTT. Protein sequence: CSARVPTRDTQYF.

The table lists this clonotype with a few counts. This sequence joins TRBV6-1 and TRBJ2-2; 13 bases map to TRBD2. The CDR3 covers 17 residues. The germline gives CDR1 MNHNS, CDR2 SASEGT. The V segment lost 2 bases and the J segment 10 bases; nucleotides outside the gene matches: 10. The CDR3 spells CASSEIGRTSGSAELFF. CDR3 DNA: TGTGCCAGCAGTGAAATCGGCAGGACTAGCGGGAGTGCGGAGCTGTTTTTT.

This clonotype has a handful of counts. The CDR3 bases are TGTGCCAGCAGTTTATCGGGGGGCAACCACAATGAGCAGTTCTTC. Protein: CASSLSGGNHNEQFF. The chain is built from TRBV12-3 or TRBV12-4 and TRBJ2-1, with D possibly matching TRBD2 (7 bases). V lost 2 bases, J lost 5 bases, and 13 bases lay in between. CDR3 length equals 15 residues.

In regard to this clonotype: Since the CDR3 does not end with the conserved phenylalanine or tryptophan, this likely comes from a read error. The chain links TRBV24-1 to TRBJ2-2; D may be TRBD1 (5 bases). V was trimmed by 2 bases and J by 4 bases, leaving 10 bases between them. This CDR3 spans 15 amino acids. The germline V gene has CDR1 KGHDR and CDR2 SFDVKD. DNA for the CDR3: TGTGCCACCAGTGATTCCGGACAAGGCACCGGGGAGCTGTTTCTT. This encodes CATSDSGQGTGELFL.

The J gene is TRBJ2-3, the V gene TRBV7-6; D is undetermined. The CDR3 consists of 12 residues. V was pared by 5 bases and J by 9 bases, with 12 bases between. Germline CDR1 SGHVS, CDR2 FNYEAQ. The CDR3 reads CASSVDSFTQYF. The CDR3 coding sequence is TGTGCCAGCAGCGTCGACTCCTTCACGCAGTATTTT.

CDR3: CASQPLGWGDEKLFF. CDR3 DNA: TGCGCCAGCCAACCGCTCGGTTGGGGTGATGAAAAACTGTTTTTT. V usage is TRBV5-1 and J usage is TRBJ1-4, with D hard to call. The CDR3 spans 15 residues. Germline CDR1 is SGHRS and CDR2 is YFSETQ. V dropped 7 bases and J dropped 6 bases, with 19 bases sitting between them.

As concerns this clonotype: A much larger clone differs from this one at a single base, so this may be a read error. The V call is TRBV20-1, the J call TRBJ1-1; no reliable D call. The CDR3 has 17 residues. Germline V gene data show CDR1 as DFQATT and CDR2 as SNEGSKA (reference sequence). The CDR3 DNA reads as TGTAGTCCTAGAGGCTCCCGTCAAGGAGGAATGAACACTGAAGCTTTCTTT. Amino acid sequence: CSPRGSRQGGMNTEAFF.

The V and J genes are TRBV12-3 or TRBV12-4 and TRBJ2-7, with 10 bases identical to TRBD2. There are 11 residues in the CDR3. With 6 bases clipped from V and 7 bases from J, the junction kept 0 bases outside the gene matches. CDR3 nucleotide sequence: TGTGCCAGCAGACTAGCGGGGGAGCAGTACTTC. Amino acids: CASRLAGEQYF.

This clonotype was counted many times. V gene TRBV5-1 combines with J gene TRBJ2-2, with TRBD1 as a possible D gene (6 bases). The V gene lost 0 bases and the J gene lost 4 bases, with 10 bases spanning the gap. This CDR3 has 15 amino acids. In germline, CDR1 is SGHRS, CDR2 YFSETQ. The CDR3 DNA sequence: TGCGCCAGCAGCTTGGCCCACAGGGCCACCGGGGAGCTGTTTTTT. Translation gives CASSLAHRATGELFF.

V gene TRBV25-1 combines with J gene TRBJ2-1; the match to TRBD1 covers 7 bases. CDR1 is MGHDK and CDR2 is SYGVNS in the germline V gene. V gave up 2 bases and J gave up 3 bases; unmatched junction bases: 4. The CDR3 consists of 15 residues. The CDR3 reads CASSEGGTDYNEQFF. DNA of the CDR3: TGTGCCAGCAGTGAAGGTGGGACAGACTACAATGAGCAGTTCTTC.

This clonotype has at least ten counts. CDR3 nucleotide sequence: TGTGCCAGCAGGGGGCGGAACAATGAGCAGTTCTTC. It is translated as CASRGRNNEQFF. The V call is TRBV6-1, the J call TRBJ2-1; perhaps TRBD1 as D (5 bases). Trimming took off 6 bases at V and 5 bases at J, with 8 bases between the two ends. CDR3 size: 12 residues. Germline V gives CDR1 MNHNS, CDR2 SASEGT.